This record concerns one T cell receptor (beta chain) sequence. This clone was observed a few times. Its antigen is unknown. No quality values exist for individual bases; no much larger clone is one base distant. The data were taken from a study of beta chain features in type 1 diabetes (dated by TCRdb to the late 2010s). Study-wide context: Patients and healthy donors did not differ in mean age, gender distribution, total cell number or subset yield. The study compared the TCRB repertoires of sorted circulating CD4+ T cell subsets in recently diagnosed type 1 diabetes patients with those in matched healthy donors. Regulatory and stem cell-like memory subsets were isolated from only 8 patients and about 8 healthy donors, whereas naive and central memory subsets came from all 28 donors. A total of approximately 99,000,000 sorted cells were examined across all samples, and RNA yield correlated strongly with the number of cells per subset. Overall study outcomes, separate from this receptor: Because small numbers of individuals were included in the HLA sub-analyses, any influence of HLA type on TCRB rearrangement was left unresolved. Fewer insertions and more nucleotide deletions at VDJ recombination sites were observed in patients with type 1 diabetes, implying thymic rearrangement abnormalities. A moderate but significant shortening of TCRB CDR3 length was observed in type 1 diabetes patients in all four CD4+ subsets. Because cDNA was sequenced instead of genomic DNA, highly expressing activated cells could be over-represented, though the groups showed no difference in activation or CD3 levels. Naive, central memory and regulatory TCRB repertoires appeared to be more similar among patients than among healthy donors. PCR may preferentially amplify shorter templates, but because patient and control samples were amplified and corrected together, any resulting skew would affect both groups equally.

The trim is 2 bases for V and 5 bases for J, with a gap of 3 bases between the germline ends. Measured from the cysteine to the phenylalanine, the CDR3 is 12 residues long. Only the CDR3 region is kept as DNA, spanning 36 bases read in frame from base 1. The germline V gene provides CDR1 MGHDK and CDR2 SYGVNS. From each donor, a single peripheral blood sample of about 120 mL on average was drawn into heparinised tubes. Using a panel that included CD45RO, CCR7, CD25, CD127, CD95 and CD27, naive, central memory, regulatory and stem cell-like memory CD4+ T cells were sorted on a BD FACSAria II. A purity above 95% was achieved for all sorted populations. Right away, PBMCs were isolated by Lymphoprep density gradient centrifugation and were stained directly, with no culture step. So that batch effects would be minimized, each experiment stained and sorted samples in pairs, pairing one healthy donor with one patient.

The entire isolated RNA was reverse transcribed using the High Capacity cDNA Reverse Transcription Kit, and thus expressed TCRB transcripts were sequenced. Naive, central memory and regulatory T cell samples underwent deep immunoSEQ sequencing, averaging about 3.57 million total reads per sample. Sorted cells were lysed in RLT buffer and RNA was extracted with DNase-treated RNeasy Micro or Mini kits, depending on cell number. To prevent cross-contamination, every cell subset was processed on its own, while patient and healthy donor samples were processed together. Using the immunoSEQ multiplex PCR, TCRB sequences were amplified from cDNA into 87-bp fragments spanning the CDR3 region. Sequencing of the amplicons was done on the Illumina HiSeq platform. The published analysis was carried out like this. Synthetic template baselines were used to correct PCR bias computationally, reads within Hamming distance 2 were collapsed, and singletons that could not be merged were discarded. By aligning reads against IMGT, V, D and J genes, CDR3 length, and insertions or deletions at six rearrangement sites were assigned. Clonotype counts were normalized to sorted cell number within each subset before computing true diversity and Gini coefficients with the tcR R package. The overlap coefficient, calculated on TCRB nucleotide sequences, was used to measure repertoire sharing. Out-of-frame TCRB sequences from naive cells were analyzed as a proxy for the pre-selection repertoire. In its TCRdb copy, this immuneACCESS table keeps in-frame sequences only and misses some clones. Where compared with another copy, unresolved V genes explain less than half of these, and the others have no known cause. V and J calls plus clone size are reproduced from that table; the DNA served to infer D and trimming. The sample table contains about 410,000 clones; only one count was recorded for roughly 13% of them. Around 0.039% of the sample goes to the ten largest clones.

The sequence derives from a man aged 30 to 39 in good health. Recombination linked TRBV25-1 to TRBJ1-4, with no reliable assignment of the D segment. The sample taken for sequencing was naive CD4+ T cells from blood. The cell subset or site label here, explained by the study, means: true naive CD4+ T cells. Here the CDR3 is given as CASSEVNEKLFF. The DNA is TGTGCCAGCAGTGAAGTAAATGAAAAACTGTTTTTT.